The next 7 T cell receptor beta chains were all read from a single sample in a study of cytomegalovirus exposure and HLA in healthy donors. Vbeta (60) and Jbeta (13) primers were used in the PCR. Data came from immunoSEQ multiplex PCR; TCRdb stores just in-frame clones and leaves some out. The data show some 40,000 clones, and the top ten clones hold approximately 6.3%. Sequenced: PBMCs. The source of these receptors is a human donor in good health.

This chain joins TRBV10-3 and TRBJ2-7; the match to TRBD1 covers 8 bases. Germline trimming cut 4 bases from V and 6 bases from J; bases unmatched to any gene: 5. CDR1 is ENHRY and CDR2 is SYGVKD in the germline V gene. CDR3 size: 13 residues. The CDR3 region has the DNA TGTGCCATCAGTGGACAGGGGAACCCCGAGCAGTACTTC. Encoded protein: CAISGQGNPEQYF.

This chain links TRBV7-2 with TRBJ2-5; D possibly corresponds to TRBD2 (7 bases). The CDR3 covers 16 residues. Germline CDR1 reads SGHTA; CDR2 reads FQGNSA. V shed 5 bases and J shed 2 bases, with 18 bases lying between them. The CDR3: CASSQMRGGTQETQYF. CDR3 nucleotides: TGTGCCAGCAGCCAAATGAGGGGGGGTACACAAGAGACCCAGTACTTC.

V usage is TRBV6-5 and J usage is TRBJ1-6; D perhaps matches TRBD1 (6 bases). The CDR3 has 16 residues. Looked up from germline, CDR1 is MNHEY and CDR2 is SVGAGI. The ends were cut back, 2 bases at V and 0 bases at J, with 8 bases in the middle. Here the CDR3 DNA reads TGTGCCAGCAGTTACGGACAGCTCTCCTATAATTCACCCCTCCACTTT. Translating gives CASSYGQLSYNSPLHF.

The chain recombines TRBV27 with TRBJ2-5, with a tentative D call TRBD1 (6 bases). There are 15 residues in the CDR3. Per germline, CDR1 MNHEY and CDR2 SMNVEV (reference sequence). The V end lost 0 bases, the J end lost 4 bases, and 12 bases lay between the germline ends. Here the CDR3 DNA reads TGTGCCAGCAGTTTATCGGCAGGGGAGCTAGAGACCCAGTACTTC. It yields the protein CASSLSAGELETQYF.

The chain links TRBV29-1 to TRBJ2-7; 8 bases are shared with TRBD1. The germline V gene encodes CDR1 SQVTM and CDR2 ANQGSEA. After removal of 6 bases from V and 3 bases from J, the junction contained 7 bases not matched to a gene. This CDR3 is built from 13 residues. The CDR3 bases are TGCAGCGTGAAACCCGGGACAGGCTACGAGCAGTACTTC. It is translated as CSVKPGTGYEQYF.

The V gene is TRBV7-3, the J gene TRBJ2-1; 7 positions match TRBD2. Germline CDR1 is SGHTA and CDR2 is FQGTGA. The CDR3 has 15 amino acids. The V gene end was trimmed by 1 base and the J gene end by 7 bases; junction bases not matched to a gene: 7. Here the CDR3 DNA reads TGTGCCAGCAGCTTAATTTCGGGGGGTGGGAATGAGCAGTTCTTC. This codes for CASSLISGGGNEQFF.

The chain carries TRBV7-9 and TRBJ1-4, with 7 bases fitting TRBD1. This CDR3 spans 14 amino acids. J lost 7 bases, V lost 5 bases, and 7 bases had no gene match. From germline, CDR1 is SEHNR and CDR2 FQNEAQ (reference sequence). CDR3 nucleotide sequence: TGTGCCAGCAGCACCGACAGGGAAGGTGAAAAACTGTTTTTT. This sequence encodes CASSTDREGEKLFF.